This entry describes one T cell receptor beta chain. Its antigen is unknown. The same CDR3 is also encoded by other DNA sequences in this sample. The sample originates from a study of T cell responses to AZD1222 COVID-19 vaccine. Study-level results: As reported, nearly half of all spike-specific TCRs target variant regions that are unmutated. Possibly, clonal diversity was underestimated; donors were largely white British and included more females.

Sequenced by immunoSEQ multiplex PCR; TCRdb stores in-frame clones only, minus some. The data hold over 95,000 clones, with roughly 92% observed a single time. Germline trimming cut 0 bases from V and 3 bases from J; bases unmatched to any gene: 1. The germline CDR1 and CDR2 sequences are MGHRA and YSYEKL. The CDR3 is 15 residues long. The chain employs TRBV4-1 and TRBJ1-4; 7 bases match TRBD1. This TCR derives from an adult in good health. The sequences come from peripheral blood, collected on day 0 of AZD1222 vaccination. CDR3 protein: CASSQDGTANEKLFF. The CDR3 DNA sequence: TGCGCCAGCAGCCAAGATGGGACAGCTAATGAAAAACTGTTTTTT.